This record looks at one TCR beta chain sequence and its context. This sample was taken from a study of T cells in Graves' hyperthyroidism and ophthalmopathy. CDR1 is SGHTA and CDR2 is FQGNSA in the germline V gene. This CDR3 contains 16 residues. V lost 6 bases and J lost 5; bases outside the gene matches: 9. Stable Graves' hyperthyroidism meant no ophthalmopathy progression within 18 months. What was amplified from RNA transcripts were TCR beta CDR3 regions. First-round RT-PCR of the TCR CDR3 relied on the HTBI primer set. In TCRdb, the multiplex PCR reads were re-called with MiXCR into one record per CDR3 protein. Counted here are about 210,000 distinct CDR3 sequences, about a sixth occurring once; the ten biggest clones make up around 50%.

The chain couples TRBV7-2 to TRBJ2-2, with 10 bases identical to TRBD2. The source is a man aged 45-65 years with Graves' hyperthyroidism. The sample was blood. The CDR3: CASSPSGRAGTGELFF. CDR3 nucleotides: TGTGCCAGCAGTCCAAGCGGGAGGGCCGGGACCGGGGAGCTGTTTTTT. The whole variable domain, remainder taken from reference TRBV7-2 and TRBJ2-2, is GAGVSQSPSNKVTEKGKDVELRCDPISGHTALYWYRQSLGQGLEFLIYFQGNSAPDKSGLPSDRFSAERTGGSVSTLTIQRTQQEDSAVYLCASSPSGRAGTGELFFGEGSRLTVL.